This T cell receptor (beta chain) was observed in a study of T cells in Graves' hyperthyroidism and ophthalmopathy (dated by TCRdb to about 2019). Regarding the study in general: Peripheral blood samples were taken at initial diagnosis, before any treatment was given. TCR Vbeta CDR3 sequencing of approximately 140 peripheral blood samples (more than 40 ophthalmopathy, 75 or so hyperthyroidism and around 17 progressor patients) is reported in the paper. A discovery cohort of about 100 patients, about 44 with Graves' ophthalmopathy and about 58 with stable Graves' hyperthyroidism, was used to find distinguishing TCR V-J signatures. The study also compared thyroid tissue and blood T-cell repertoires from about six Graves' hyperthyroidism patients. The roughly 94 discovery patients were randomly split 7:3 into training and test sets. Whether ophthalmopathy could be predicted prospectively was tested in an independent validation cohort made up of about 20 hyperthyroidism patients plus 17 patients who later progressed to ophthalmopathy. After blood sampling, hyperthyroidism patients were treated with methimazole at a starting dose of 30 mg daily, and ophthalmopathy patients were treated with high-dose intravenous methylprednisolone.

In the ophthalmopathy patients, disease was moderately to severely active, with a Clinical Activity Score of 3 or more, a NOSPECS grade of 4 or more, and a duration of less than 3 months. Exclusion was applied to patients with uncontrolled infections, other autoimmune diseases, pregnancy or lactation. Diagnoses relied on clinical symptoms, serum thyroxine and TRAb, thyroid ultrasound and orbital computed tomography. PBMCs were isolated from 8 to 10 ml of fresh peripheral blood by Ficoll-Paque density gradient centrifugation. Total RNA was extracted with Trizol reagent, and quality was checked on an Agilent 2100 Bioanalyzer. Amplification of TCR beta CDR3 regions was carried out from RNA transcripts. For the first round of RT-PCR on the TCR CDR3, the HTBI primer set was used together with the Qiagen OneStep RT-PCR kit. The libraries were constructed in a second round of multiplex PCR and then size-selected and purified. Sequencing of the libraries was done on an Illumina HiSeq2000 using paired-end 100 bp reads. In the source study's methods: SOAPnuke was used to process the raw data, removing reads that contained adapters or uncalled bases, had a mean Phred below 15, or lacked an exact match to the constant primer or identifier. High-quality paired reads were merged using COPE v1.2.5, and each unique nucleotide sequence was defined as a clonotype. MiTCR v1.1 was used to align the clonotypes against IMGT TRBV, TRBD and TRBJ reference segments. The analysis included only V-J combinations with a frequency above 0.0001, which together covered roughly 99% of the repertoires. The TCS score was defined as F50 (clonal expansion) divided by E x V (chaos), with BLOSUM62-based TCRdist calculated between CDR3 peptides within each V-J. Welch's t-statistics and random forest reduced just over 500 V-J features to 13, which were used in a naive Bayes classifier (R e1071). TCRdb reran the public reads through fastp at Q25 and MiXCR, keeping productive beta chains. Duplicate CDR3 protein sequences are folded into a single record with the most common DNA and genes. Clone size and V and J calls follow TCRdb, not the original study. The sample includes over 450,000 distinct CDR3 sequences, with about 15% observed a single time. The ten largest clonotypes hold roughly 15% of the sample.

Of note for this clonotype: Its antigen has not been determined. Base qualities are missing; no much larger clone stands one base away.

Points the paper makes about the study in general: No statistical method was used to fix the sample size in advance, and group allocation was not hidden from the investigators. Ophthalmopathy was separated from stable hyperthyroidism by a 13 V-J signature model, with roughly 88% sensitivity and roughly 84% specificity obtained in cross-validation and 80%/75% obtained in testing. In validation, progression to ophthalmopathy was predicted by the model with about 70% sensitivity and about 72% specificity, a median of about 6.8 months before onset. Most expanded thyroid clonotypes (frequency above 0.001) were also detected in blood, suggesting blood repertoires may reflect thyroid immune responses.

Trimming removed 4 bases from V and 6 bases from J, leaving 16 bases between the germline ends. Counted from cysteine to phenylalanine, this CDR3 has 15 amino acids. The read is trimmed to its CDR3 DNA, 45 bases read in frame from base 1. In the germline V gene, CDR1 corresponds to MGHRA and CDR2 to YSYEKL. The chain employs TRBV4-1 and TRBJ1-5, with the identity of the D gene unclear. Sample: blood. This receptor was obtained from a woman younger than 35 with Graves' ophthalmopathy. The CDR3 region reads CASSPSRAGGQPQHF. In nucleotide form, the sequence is TGCGCCAGCAGCCCATCCCGGGCAGGCGGTCAGCCCCAGCATTTT.